This TCR beta chain was recovered during a study of blood T cell repertoires in COVID-19. Study-wide context: Samples taken during acute and convalescent COVID-19 were collected in the United States, Italy and Spain. The analysed material was cDNA or gDNA that came from T cells, B-cell-depleted T cells, or PBMCs.

Study processing details: Nucleated cell number was recorded as an estimate derived from reference gene primer amplification. Measured with immunoSEQ multiplex PCR; TCRdb has only the in-frame clones, and not every one. V, J and clone size derive from that table, while D and trimming were established from the DNA sequence. The sample yields more than 150,000 clones, under 85% seen once. In germline, CDR1 is SGHRS, CDR2 YFSETQ. The V gene end was trimmed by 4 bases and the J gene end by 4 bases; junction bases not matched to a gene: 3. CDR3 length: 14 residues. The sequencing sample was made of peripheral blood. The sequence was obtained from a man in his 70s who had recovered from COVID-19. V gene TRBV5-1 combines with J gene TRBJ2-2, with TRBD1 identical over 8 bases. CDR3 sequence: CASSGGQGTGELFF. CDR3 DNA sequence: TGCGCCAGCAGCGGTGGACAGGGCACCGGGGAGCTGTTTTTT.